Below are 6 T cell receptor beta chains sequenced from a single sample in a study of blood T cells in healthy people across ages. The second PCR ran about 6 to 12 cycles with a sample-barcoded 5' primer and J-beta primers. TCRdb used MiXCR to reprocess the 5' RACE reads, holding one entry per CDR3 protein. The table has 650,000 to 700,000 distinct CDR3 sequences, roughly 32% seen once. The sample was blood. The receptors derive from a woman over 75 in good health.

This clonotype was observed a few times. V gene TRBV18 combines with J gene TRBJ2-1; 12 positions match TRBD2. V lost 4 bases to trimming and J lost 4 bases; unmatched junction nucleotides: 11. The CDR3 sequence is 18 residues long. The germline CDR1 and CDR2 sequences are KGHSH and LQKENI. Here the CDR3 reads CASSHRNIGLAGYNEQFF. The CDR3 DNA follows: TGTGCCAGCTCACACCGCAACATCGGACTAGCGGGATACAATGAGCAGTTCTTC.

This clonotype has only a few counts. This may be a read error: a much more frequent sequence differs by one nucleotide. The J gene is TRBJ2-5, the V gene TRBV4-2, with 7 bases that match TRBD2. There are 14 residues in the CDR3. CDR1 is LGHNA, CDR2 YNFKEQ, per germline. Unmatched junction bases numbered 10, after V lost 1 base and J lost 11 bases. The CDR3: CASSQVGGGLGQYF. The CDR3 DNA sequence: TGTGCCAGCAGCCAAGTAGGCGGGGGACTGGGGCAGTACTTC.

This clonotype was detected many times. The genes are TRBV12-3 or TRBV12-4 and TRBJ2-1, with D possibly matching TRBD2 (5 bases). Trimming left V 4 bases short and J 6 bases short, with 22 bases between. The CDR3 contains 17 residues. The CDR3 spells CASSSFMTKIRSNEQFF. DNA for the CDR3: TGTGCCAGCAGTTCTTTTATGACTAAGATACGTTCCAATGAGCAGTTCTTC.

This chain joins TRBV20-1 and TRBJ1-5; tentative D call: TRBD1 (5 bases). Germline V gene data show CDR1 as DFQATT and CDR2 as SNEGSKA (reference sequence). This CDR3 contains 12 residues. Between the trimmed V and J ends, which lost 2 bases and 4 bases, there was a span of 6 bases. The CDR3 spells CSARNRNQPQHF. CDR3 DNA: TGCAGTGCTAGAAACAGGAATCAGCCCCAGCATTTT.

This clonotype showed up many times. V and J are TRBV12-3 or TRBV12-4 and TRBJ2-5; 12 nucleotides match TRBD1. Germline trimming cut 7 bases from V and 1 base from J; bases unmatched to any gene: 7. This CDR3 is built from 16 residues. CDR3 DNA sequence: TGTGCCAGCAAGGGACAGGGGGCTTCTGGCCAAGAGACCCAGTACTTC. Translated: CASKGQGASGQETQYF.

This clonotype was observed many times. The chain joins TRBV12-3 or TRBV12-4 to TRBJ1-2, with 8 bases matching TRBD1. This CDR3 is 15 amino acids long. Germline trimming cut 3 bases from V and 2 bases from J; bases unmatched to any gene: 5. CDR3 DNA sequence: TGTGCCAGCAGTTTTTTGACAGGGGTAAACTATGGCTACACCTTC. The encoded protein is CASSFLTGVNYGYTF.